This entry features one T cell receptor (beta chain) sequence. Its specificity is not known. The sample belongs to a study of Tregs in tolerant kidney transplant recipients. Overall study findings and caveats: Few patients were studied, so findings need validation in larger groups.

Using immunoSEQ multiplex PCR, the repertoire was profiled, and TCRdb retains in-frame clones only, with some absent. The sample table includes 50,000 or so clones. The sequencing here drew on CD4+ T cells from blood, taken before the transplant. The TCR sequence derives from a human donor who received a combined kidney and bone marrow transplant.

This CDR3 is CASSARLAPYEQYF. Incomplete CDR3 DNA: TGTGCCAGCAGTGCGAGACTAGCCCCCTACGAG. This chain uses TRBV6-2 or TRBV6-3 with TRBJ2-7; 7 bases fit TRBD2. The read comes to an end 3 residues before the CDR3 does, leaving the germline J gene to fill in the end. The CDR3 is 14 amino acids. Germline V lookup: CDR1 MNHEY, CDR2 SVGEGT. V trimming: 5 bases; J trimming: 2 bases; junction bases outside the gene matches: 6.